This T cell receptor beta chain was identified in a study of metastatic and nonmetastatic thyroid tumors. In the study overall: Repertoires were compared across blood and tumor or nodule tissue from malignant and benign thyroid patients. Overall study findings and caveats: Benign nodules reportedly had significantly lower TCR beta diversity than malignant thyroid tumors in blood and tumor.

No patient had received any treatment before thyroid surgery. Points on this clone: Its antigen is not known.

TCRdb re-called the PCR reads through MiXCR. The sample lists 84,000 or so clones, around 9.2% seen once, with around 8.8% in the top ten. V lost 5 bases, J lost 4 bases, and 13 bases lay in between. The CDR3 runs 14 residues. This receptor was obtained from a female donor with papillary thyroid cancer or a benign thyroid nodule (not recorded which). Some clones in this sample may be carry-over from other donors' samples. The material sequenced was blood. V usage is TRBV12-3 or TRBV12-4 and J usage is TRBJ2-3; unclear D gene. In nucleotides, the CDR3 is TGTGCCAGCAGTCCCCGGCCTCGGGCAGATACGCAGTATTTT. This codes for CASSPRPRADTQYF.